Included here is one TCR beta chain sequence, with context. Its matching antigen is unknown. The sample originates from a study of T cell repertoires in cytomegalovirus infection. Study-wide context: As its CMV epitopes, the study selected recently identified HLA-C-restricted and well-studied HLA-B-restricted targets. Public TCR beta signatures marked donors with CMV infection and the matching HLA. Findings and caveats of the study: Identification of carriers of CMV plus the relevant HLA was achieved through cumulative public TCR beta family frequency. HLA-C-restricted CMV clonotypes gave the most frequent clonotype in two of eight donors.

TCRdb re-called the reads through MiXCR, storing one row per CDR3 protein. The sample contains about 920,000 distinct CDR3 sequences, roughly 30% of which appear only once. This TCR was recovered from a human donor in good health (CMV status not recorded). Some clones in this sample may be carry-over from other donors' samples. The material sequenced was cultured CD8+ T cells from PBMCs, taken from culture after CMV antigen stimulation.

This CDR3 is CASSLGTSSNEQFF. CDR3 bases: TGTGCCAGCAGTTTAGGGACTAGCTCTAATGAGCAGTTCTTC. The chain joins TRBV12-3 or TRBV12-4 to TRBJ2-1, with TRBD2 identical over 8 bases. CDR3 size: 14 residues. The ends lost 1 base at V and 7 bases at J; junction bases unmatched: 3.